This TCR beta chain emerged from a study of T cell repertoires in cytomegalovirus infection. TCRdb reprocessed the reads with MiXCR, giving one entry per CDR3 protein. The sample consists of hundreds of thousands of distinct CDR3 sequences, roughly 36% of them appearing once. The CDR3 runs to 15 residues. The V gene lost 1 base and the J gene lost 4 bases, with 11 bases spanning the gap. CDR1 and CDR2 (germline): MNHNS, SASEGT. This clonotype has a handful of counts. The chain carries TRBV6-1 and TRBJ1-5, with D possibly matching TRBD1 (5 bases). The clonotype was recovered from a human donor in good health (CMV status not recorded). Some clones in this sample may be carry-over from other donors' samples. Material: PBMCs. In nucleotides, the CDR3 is TGTGCCAGCAGTGAAGGGTGGGGGTTTAATCAGCCCCAGCATTTT. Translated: CASSEGWGFNQPQHF.